One sample yielded the 21 T cell receptor beta chains listed below, sequenced in a study of shared clonotypes between healthy human individuals. Only in-frame clones appear in the TCRdb table, and some are missing; sequencing was by immunoSEQ multiplex PCR. Among 400,000 to 550,000 clones, 79% were seen once, and the ten largest hold about 12%. Sample: PBMCs. Receptors originate from a woman aged 35 to 49 in good health. Some clones in this sample may be carry-over from other donors' samples.

The chain uses TRBV10-3 and TRBJ2-7; D gene ambiguous. Trimming took off 11 bases at V and 2 bases at J, with 10 bases between the two ends. The CDR3 runs to 11 residues. CDR1 and CDR2 (germline): ENHRY, SYGVKD. The CDR3 DNA is TGTGCCTTCCAACGGCCCTACGAGCAGTACTTC. Its translation is CAFQRPYEQYF.

This clone was recorded a few times. The rearrangement uses TRBV9 and TRBJ2-4; TRBD1 might be the D (5 bases). The CDR3 is 17 residues long. The germline V gene encodes CDR1 SGDLS and CDR2 YYNGEE. V was trimmed by 0 bases and J by 0 bases, leaving 13 bases between them. The DNA of the CDR3 is TGTGCCAGCAGCGTAGGGGGCCTTGGGTTAGCCAAAAACATTCAGTACTTC. This gives the protein CASSVGGLGLAKNIQYF.

V usage is TRBV6-1 and J usage is TRBJ1-2; 8 bases are a match to TRBD1. The V gene's germline CDR1 is MNHNS and CDR2 SASEGT. The CDR3 extends over 14 amino acids. Germline trimming cut 6 bases from V and 0 bases from J; bases unmatched to any gene: 3. The CDR3 sequence: CASRRTGSNYGYTF. The DNA of the CDR3 is TGTGCCAGCAGGAGGACAGGGTCTAACTATGGCTACACCTTC.

The table lists this clone with a count of one. The chain combines TRBV29-1 with TRBJ2-3; D tentatively reads TRBD1 or TRBD2 (5 bases each). V was pared by 2 bases and J by 5 bases, with 20 bases between. CDR1 and CDR2 from the germline V gene are SQVTM and ANQGSEA. CDR3 length: 16 amino acids. The CDR3: CSVESRPGGWGDTQYF. Here the CDR3 DNA reads TGCAGCGTTGAATCCCGTCCTGGGGGATGGGGAGATACGCAGTATTTT.

V is TRBV28 and J is TRBJ2-7; D remains unclear. The V end lost 6 bases, the J end lost 4 bases, and 13 bases lay between the germline ends. The CDR3 length is 13 residues. CDR1 and CDR2 from the germline V gene are MDHEN and SYDVKM. As DNA, the CDR3 is TGTGCCAGCAGAACCGGAATGGTGTACGAGCAGTACTTC. Residues: CASRTGMVYEQYF.

The chain combines TRBV29-1 with TRBJ2-7; 7 positions match TRBD2. In germline, CDR1 is SQVTM, CDR2 ANQGSEA. This CDR3 comprises 14 residues. V dropped 2 bases and J dropped 4; count of bases not matched to a gene: 8. DNA of the CDR3: TGCAGCGTTGAATCGGCGGGAGTTGGTTACGAGCAGTACTTC. This codes for CSVESAGVGYEQYF.

The chain joins TRBV7-9 to TRBJ2-1, with TRBD2 matching 7 bases. V was clipped by 2 bases and J by 3 bases; unmatched bases: 4. Germline CDR1 reads SEHNR; CDR2 reads FQNEAQ (reference sequence). The CDR3 runs to 15 residues. CDR3 residues: CASSLSGTNYNEQFF. The CDR3 nucleotides read TGTGCCAGCAGCTTATCCGGGACTAACTACAATGAGCAGTTCTTC.

For the CDR3, the DNA is TGTGCCAGCAGCTTAGGACTAGCGGGAGTTGAGCAGTACTTC. It is translated as CASSLGLAGVEQYF. This sequence joins TRBV11-2 and TRBJ2-7, with 12 bases aligning to TRBD2. The CDR3 sequence is 14 residues long. The J segment lost 7 bases and the V segment lost 1 base, leaving 2 bases of the junction unmatched. From germline, CDR1 is SGHAT and CDR2 FQNNGV.

This chain's CDR3 is CASSVVPTDTQYF. The CDR3 DNA sequence: TGCGCCAGCAGCGTGGTCCCCACGGATACGCAGTATTTT. The chain carries TRBV5-1 and TRBJ2-3; D not resolved. This CDR3 contains 13 residues. Per germline, CDR1 SGHRS and CDR2 YFSETQ. V gave up 4 bases and J gave up 6 bases, with 12 bases separating them. The entire variable domain, with the rest obtained from reference TRBV5-1 and TRBJ2-3, is as follows: KAGVTQTPRYLIKTRGQQVTLSCSPISGHRSVSWYQQTPGQGLQFLFEYFSETQRNKGNFPGRFSGRQFSNSRSEMNVSTLELGDSALYLCASSVVPTDTQYFGPGTRLTVL.

The chain carries TRBV5-4 and TRBJ1-3; D gene uncertain. Trimming took off 0 bases at V and 2 bases at J, with 9 bases between the two ends. The CDR3 runs to 15 residues. CDR1 and CDR2 from the germline V gene are SGHNT and YYREEE (reference sequence). CDR3 amino acids: CASSLDLRPGNTIYF. The CDR3, as DNA: TGTGCCAGCAGCTTGGACTTACGTCCTGGAAACACCATATATTTT.

The chain is built from TRBV18 and TRBJ1-3; unclear D gene. The CDR3 has 16 amino acids. V dropped 4 bases and J dropped 1 base, with 14 bases sitting between them. The germline V gene encodes CDR1 KGHSH and CDR2 LQKENI. This chain's CDR3 is CASSQSEGGSGNTIYF. CDR3 bases: TGTGCCAGCTCACAAAGTGAGGGCGGGTCTGGAAACACCATATATTTT.

This rearrangement joins TRBV7-9 to TRBJ2-7; D is undetermined. CDR1 is SEHNR and CDR2 is FQNEAQ in the germline V gene (reference sequence). Trimming shortened V by 5 bases and J by 4 bases, and 12 bases separated the two germline ends. CDR3 length equals 13 residues. The CDR3 reads CASSINLGYEQYF. DNA for the CDR3: TGTGCCAGCAGCATCAATCTGGGGTACGAGCAGTACTTC. Filled out from reference TRBV7-9 and TRBJ2-7, the complete variable domain reads DTGVSQNPRHKITKRGQNVTFRCDPISEHNRLYWYRQTLGQGPEFLTYFQNEAQLEKSRLLSDRFSAERPKGSFSTLEIQRTEQGDSAMYLCASSINLGYEQYFGPGTRLTVT.

The V call is TRBV28, the J call TRBJ2-7; D possibly uses TRBD1 or TRBD2 (6 bases each). Germline V gene data show CDR1 as MDHEN and CDR2 as SYDVKM. The CDR3 consists of 12 residues. V was trimmed by 6 bases and J by 3 bases, leaving 9 bases between them. As DNA, the CDR3 is TGTGCCAGCAGCGGGGGCCACTACGAGCAGTACTTC. Its protein product is CASSGGHYEQYF.

The V and J genes are TRBV27 and TRBJ1-2; TRBD1 is a possible D gene (5 bases). The CDR3 consists of 18 residues. The germline V and J ends were trimmed by 0 bases and 5 bases, with 22 bases remaining between them. The germline V gene has CDR1 MNHEY and CDR2 SMNVEV (reference sequence). The CDR3 spells CASSLSPSSGQRGYGYTF. CDR3 nucleotide sequence: TGTGCCAGCAGTTTATCCCCCTCGTCCGGGCAAAGGGGATATGGCTACACCTTC.

The chain uses TRBV5-1 and TRBJ2-4, with 9 bases lining up with TRBD2. The germline gives CDR1 SGHRS, CDR2 YFSETQ. The ends lost 6 bases at V and 6 bases at J; junction bases unmatched: 7. The CDR3 has 14 residues. The CDR3 DNA reads as TGCGCCAGCACGGTAGCGGGAGTGGTAAACATTCAGTACTTC. Amino acid sequence: CASTVAGVVNIQYF.

The rearrangement joins TRBV15 to TRBJ1-2; D uncertain. Germline V gene lookup returns CDR1 LNHNV and CDR2 YYDKDF (reference sequence). Trimming removed 5 bases from V and 3 bases from J, with 19 bases in between. The CDR3 totals 16 residues. The CDR3 nucleotides are TGTGCCACCAGCCCCCGTGTCCGGGCAGGTCACTATGGCTACACCTTC. Translation gives CATSPRVRAGHYGYTF.

This sequence joins TRBV19 and TRBJ2-2; 11 bases match TRBD2. Germline CDR1 is LNHDA and CDR2 is SQIVND (reference sequence). After removal of 4 bases from V and 7 bases from J, the junction contained 14 bases not matched to a gene. This CDR3 is 18 amino acids long. DNA of the CDR3: TGTGCCAGTAGTAGGGAAGCGACTAGCGGGACTTTGGGCGGGGAGCTGTTTTTT. Translation: CASSREATSGTLGGELFF.

This rearrangement joins TRBV5-1 to TRBJ1-4; D is uncertain. Germline V gene data show CDR1 as SGHRS and CDR2 as YFSETQ. The CDR3 runs to 15 residues. The V end lost 0 bases, the J end lost 0 bases, and 6 bases lay between the germline ends. DNA of the CDR3: TGCGCCAGCAGCTTGGACGGAGCAACTAATGAAAAACTGTTTTTT. Its protein is CASSLDGATNEKLFF.

The chain couples TRBV11-2 to TRBJ2-1; TRBD1 matches at 12 bases. The germline CDR1 and CDR2 sequences are SGHAT and FQNNGV. The CDR3 loop spans 15 amino acids. The J segment lost 8 bases and the V segment lost 1 base, leaving 3 bases of the junction unmatched. The CDR3 DNA is TGTGCCAGCAGCTTAGCGGGACAGGGGGCCTATGAGCAGTTCTTC. Amino acid sequence: CASSLAGQGAYEQFF.

The CDR3 sequence is CASNPDRNTGELFF. The CDR3 bases are TGTGCCAGCAACCCGGACAGAAACACCGGGGAGCTGTTTTTT. The J gene is TRBJ2-2, the V gene TRBV27; perhaps TRBD1 as D (6 bases). Trimming pared 7 bases from V and 2 bases from J, leaving 11 bases between. The CDR3 loop spans 14 amino acids. Germline V gene sequence: CDR1 MNHEY, CDR2 SMNVEV (reference sequence).

The chain is built from TRBV29-1 and TRBJ2-1, with TRBD2 matching 11 bases. V gave up 0 bases and J gave up 3 bases; unmatched junction bases: 10. CDR1 is SQVTM, CDR2 ANQGSEA, per germline. This CDR3 region has 18 residues. CDR3 region: CSVEDPGLAEALYNEQFF. The DNA for the CDR3 is TGCAGCGTTGAAGATCCGGGACTAGCGGAAGCCCTCTACAATGAGCAGTTCTTC.